This T cell receptor (beta chain) is drawn from a study of T cells after yellow fever vaccination. Findings of the study overall: It was the secondary response that reached its peak faster, day 5 versus 15, but it was weaker. Of the clonotypes, a small share occurred in both CD4 and CD8 compartments. Reappearance after the booster was observed for most primary-vaccination clones (96% CD4, over 70% CD8).

This clonotype turned up a few times. This CDR3 has 19 amino acids. Germline lookup yields CDR1 LNHDA and CDR2 SQIVND (reference sequence). Trimming stripped 5 bases from V and 0 bases from J, with 25 bases between. TCR cDNA, made by 5'RACE template switching, carried an added universal primer site and UMIs. TCRdb ran MiXCR on the 5' RACE reads and lists one entry per CDR3 protein. Counted here are around 49,000 distinct CDR3 sequences, 6% to 7% occurring once; the ten biggest clones make up about 15%. The clonotype was recovered from a man younger than 40 who received the YFV17D yellow fever vaccine. Sequenced here: CD8+ T cells not binding an NS4B(214-222) dextramer, sorted from PBMCs, sampled 45 days after the yellow fever booster vaccination. V is TRBV19 and J is TRBJ1-1, with D unclear. This chain's CDR3 is CASSLNTGYGGLLNTEAFF. The CDR3 DNA follows: TGTGCCAGTAGTCTTAATACGGGGTACGGAGGGTTGCTGAACACTGAAGCTTTCTTT.